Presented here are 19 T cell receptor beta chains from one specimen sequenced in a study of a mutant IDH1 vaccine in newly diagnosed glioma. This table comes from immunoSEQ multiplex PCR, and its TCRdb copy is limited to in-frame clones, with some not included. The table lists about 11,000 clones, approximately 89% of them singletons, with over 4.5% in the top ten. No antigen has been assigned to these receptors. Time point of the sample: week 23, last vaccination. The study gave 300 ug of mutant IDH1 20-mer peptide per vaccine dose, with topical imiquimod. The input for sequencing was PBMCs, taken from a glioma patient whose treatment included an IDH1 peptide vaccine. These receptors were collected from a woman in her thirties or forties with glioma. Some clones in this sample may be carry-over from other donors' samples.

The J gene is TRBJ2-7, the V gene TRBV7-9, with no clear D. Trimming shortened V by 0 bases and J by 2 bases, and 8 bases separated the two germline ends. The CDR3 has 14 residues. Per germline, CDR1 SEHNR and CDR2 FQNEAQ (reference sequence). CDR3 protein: CASSLAGSTYEQYF. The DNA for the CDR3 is TGTGCCAGCAGCTTAGCGGGTTCTACCTACGAGCAGTACTTC.

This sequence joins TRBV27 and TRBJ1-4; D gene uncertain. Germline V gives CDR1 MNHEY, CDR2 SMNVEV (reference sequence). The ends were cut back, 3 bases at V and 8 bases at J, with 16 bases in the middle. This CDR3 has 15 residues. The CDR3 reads CASSLSRTRGEKLFF. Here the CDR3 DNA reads TGTGCCAGCAGTTTGAGTAGGACCCGGGGAGAAAAACTGTTTTTT.

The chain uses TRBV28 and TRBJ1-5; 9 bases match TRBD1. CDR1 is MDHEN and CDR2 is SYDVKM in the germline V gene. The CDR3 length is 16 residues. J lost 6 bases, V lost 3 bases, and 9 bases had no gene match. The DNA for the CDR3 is TGTGCCAGCAGTTTTACAGGGGGCGCAGGAAGTCAGCCCCAGCATTTT. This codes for CASSFTGGAGSQPQHF.

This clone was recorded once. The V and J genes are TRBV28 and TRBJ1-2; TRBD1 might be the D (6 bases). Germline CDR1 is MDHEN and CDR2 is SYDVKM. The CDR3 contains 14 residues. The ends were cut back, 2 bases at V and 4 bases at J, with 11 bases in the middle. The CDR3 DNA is TGTGCCAGCAGTTTAAACAGGGTGGGCTATGGCTACACCTTC. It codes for CASSLNRVGYGYTF.

CDR3 in DNA: TGTGCCAGTAGTATAAGGGACAGGGGGTACCGGATTCCCTACGAGCAGTACTTC. Protein product: CASSIRDRGYRIPYEQYF. This sequence joins TRBV19 and TRBJ2-7; 11 nucleotides agree with TRBD1. CDR3 length: 18 amino acids. The trim removed 2 bases at V and 2 bases at J, leaving 11 bases unmatched. Germline values: CDR1 LNHDA, CDR2 SQIVND (reference sequence).

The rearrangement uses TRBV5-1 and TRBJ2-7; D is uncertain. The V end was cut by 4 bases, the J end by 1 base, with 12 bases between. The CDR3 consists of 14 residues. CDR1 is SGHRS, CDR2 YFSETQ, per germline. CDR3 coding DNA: TGCGCCAGCAGCCCCGAACCGGGTTCCTACGAGCAGTACTTC. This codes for CASSPEPGSYEQYF.

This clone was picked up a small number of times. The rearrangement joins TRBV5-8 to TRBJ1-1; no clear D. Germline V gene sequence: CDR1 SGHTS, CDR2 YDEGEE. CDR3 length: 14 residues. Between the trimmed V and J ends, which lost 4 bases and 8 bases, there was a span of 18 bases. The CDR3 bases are TGTGCCAGCAGCCCGGTTTTAAACACAGAGGAAGCTTTCTTT. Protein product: CASSPVLNTEEAFF.

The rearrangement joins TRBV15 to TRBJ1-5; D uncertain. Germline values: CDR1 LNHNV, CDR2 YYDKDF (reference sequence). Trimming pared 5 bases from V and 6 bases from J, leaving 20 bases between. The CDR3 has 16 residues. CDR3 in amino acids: CATSVWTDPLGQPQHF. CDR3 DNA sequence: TGTGCCACCAGCGTTTGGACGGACCCATTAGGTCAGCCCCAGCATTTT.

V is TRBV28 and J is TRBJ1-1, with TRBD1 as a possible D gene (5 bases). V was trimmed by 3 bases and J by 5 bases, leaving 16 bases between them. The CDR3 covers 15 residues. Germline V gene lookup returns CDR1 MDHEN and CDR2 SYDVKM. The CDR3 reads CASSLVSDWTTEAFF. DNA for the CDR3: TGTGCCAGCAGTTTGGTTTCCGACTGGACAACTGAAGCTTTCTTT. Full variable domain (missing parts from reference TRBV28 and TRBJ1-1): DVKVTQSSRYLVKRTGEKVFLECVQDMDHENMFWYRQDPGLGLRLIYFSYDVKMKEKGDIPEGYSVSREKKERFSLILESASTNQTSMYLCASSLVSDWTTEAFFGQGTRLTVV.

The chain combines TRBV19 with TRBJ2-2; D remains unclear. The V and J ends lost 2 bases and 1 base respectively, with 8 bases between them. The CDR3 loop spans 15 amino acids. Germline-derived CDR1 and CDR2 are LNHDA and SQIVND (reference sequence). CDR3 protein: CASSILPGNTGELFF. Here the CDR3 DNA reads TGTGCCAGTAGTATACTCCCCGGGAACACCGGGGAGCTGTTTTTT.

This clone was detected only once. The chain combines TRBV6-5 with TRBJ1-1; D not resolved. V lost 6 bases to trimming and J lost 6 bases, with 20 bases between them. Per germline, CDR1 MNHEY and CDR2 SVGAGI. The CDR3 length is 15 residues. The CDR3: CASRRDAGWWAEAFF. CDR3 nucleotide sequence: TGTGCCAGCAGGAGAGACGCGGGGTGGTGGGCTGAAGCTTTCTTT.

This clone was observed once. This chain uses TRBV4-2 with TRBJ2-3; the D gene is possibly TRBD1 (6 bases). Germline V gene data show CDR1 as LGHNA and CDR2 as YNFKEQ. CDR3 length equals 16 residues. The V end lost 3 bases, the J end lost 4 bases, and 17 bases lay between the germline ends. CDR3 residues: CASSQGAPREADTQYF. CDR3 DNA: TGTGCCAGCAGCCAGGGGGCGCCAAGAGAGGCAGATACGCAGTATTTT.

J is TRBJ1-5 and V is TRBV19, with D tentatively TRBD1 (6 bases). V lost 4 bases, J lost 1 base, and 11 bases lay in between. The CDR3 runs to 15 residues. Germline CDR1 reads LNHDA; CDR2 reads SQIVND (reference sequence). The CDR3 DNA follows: TGTGCCAGTAGTAGGAGGGGGGCCAGCAATCAGCCCCAGCATTTT. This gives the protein CASSRRGASNQPQHF.

This CDR3 reads CASSSGTGPYEQYF. In DNA form, the CDR3 reads TGTGCCAGCAGCTCCGGGACAGGGCCCTACGAGCAGTACTTC. J is TRBJ2-7 and V is TRBV7-8; 9 nucleotides match TRBD1. Germline V lookup: CDR1 SGHVS, CDR2 FQNEAQ. The V gene end was trimmed by 4 bases and the J gene end by 2 bases; junction bases not matched to a gene: 3. The CDR3 length is 14 residues.

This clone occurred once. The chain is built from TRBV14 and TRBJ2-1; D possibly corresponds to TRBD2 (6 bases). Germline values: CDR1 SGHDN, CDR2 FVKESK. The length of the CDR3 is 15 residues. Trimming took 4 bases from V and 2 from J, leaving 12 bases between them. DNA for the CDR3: TGTGCCAGCAGCCGTCTATCGGGAGCCTACAATGAGCAGTTCTTC. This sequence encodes CASSRLSGAYNEQFF.

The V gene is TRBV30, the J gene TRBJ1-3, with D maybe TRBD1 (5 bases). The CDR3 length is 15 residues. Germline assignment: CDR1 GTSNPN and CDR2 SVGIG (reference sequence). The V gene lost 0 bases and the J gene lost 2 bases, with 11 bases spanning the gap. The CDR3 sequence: CAWSVGQGTGNTIYF. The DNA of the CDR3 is TGTGCCTGGAGTGTAGGGCAGGGAACTGGAAACACCATATATTTT.

CDR3 sequence reads: CASSLEATNTGELFF. The CDR3 region has the DNA TGCGCCAGCAGCTTGGAGGCGACTAACACCGGGGAGCTGTTTTTT. The V gene is TRBV5-1, the J gene TRBJ2-2; D is unclear. Germline V CDR1 and CDR2: SGHRS, YFSETQ. Trimming stripped 0 bases from V and 2 bases from J, with 8 bases between. The length of the CDR3 is 15 residues.

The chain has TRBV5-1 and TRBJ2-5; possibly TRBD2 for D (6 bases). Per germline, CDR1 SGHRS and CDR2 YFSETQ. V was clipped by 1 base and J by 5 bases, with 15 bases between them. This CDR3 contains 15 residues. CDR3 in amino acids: CASSLWPSAPETQYF. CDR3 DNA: TGCGCCAGCAGCTTGTGGCCTAGCGCCCCCGAGACCCAGTACTTC. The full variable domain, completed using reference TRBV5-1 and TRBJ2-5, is KAGVTQTPRYLIKTRGQQVTLSCSPISGHRSVSWYQQTPGQGLQFLFEYFSETQRNKGNFPGRFSGRQFSNSRSEMNVSTLELGDSALYLCASSLWPSAPETQYFGPGTRLLVL.

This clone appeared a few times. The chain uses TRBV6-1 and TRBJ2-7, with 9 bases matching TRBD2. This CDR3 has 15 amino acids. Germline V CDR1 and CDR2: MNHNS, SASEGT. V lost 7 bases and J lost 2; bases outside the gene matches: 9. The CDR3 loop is CASNLSSGTPYEQYF. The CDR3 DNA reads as TGTGCCAGCAACCTTTCTAGCGGGACCCCCTACGAGCAGTACTTC.